The 25 T cell receptor beta chains given below trace back to one sample, sequenced in a study of T cell responses to AZD1222 COVID-19 vaccine. Libraries were prepared by immunoSEQ multiplex PCR; TCRdb keeps only in-frame clonotypes and omits some of them. The table lists some 150,000 clones, 88% of them singletons. The material was peripheral blood, obtained on day 0 of AZD1222 vaccination. Every receptor here comes from an adult in good health.

For this clone: Sequence at one end of the junction differs from germline and may be a read error. The chain combines TRBV5-5 with TRBJ2-3, with D possibly matching TRBD1 (5 bases). The CDR3 length is 14 residues. CDR1 and CDR2 from the germline V gene are SGHKS and YYEKEE (reference sequence). The CDR3 DNA reads as TGTGCCAGCAGCTACGACAGTGCGACAGTTACGCAGTATTTT. Encoded protein: CASSYDSATVTQYF.

CDR3 protein: CASSQEPYNEQFF. The CDR3 DNA reads as TGTGCCAGCAGCCAAGAGCCTTACAATGAGCAGTTCTTC. The chain has TRBV3-1 (or the pseudogene TRBV3-2) and TRBJ2-1; D uncertain. This CDR3 contains 13 residues. Deletions cut 0 bases from V and 4 bases from J, with 4 bases between. In germline, CDR1 is LGHDT, CDR2 YNNKEL (reference sequence).

This clone was detected a few times. This chain joins TRBV6-1 and TRBJ1-2, with a weak D call TRBD1 (5 bases). The CDR3 contains 13 residues. V was shortened by 2 bases and J by 3 bases, with 7 bases between the two germline ends. The germline V gene has CDR1 MNHNS and CDR2 SASEGT. CDR3 sequence: CASSEQGHYGYTF. The CDR3 DNA sequence: TGTGCCAGCAGTGAACAGGGTCACTATGGCTACACCTTC.

This clone was counted only a few times. The DNA for the CDR3 is TGTGCCAGCAGTTTGGCTGGTAGGGAGCGGTATGGCTACACCTTC. It translates to CASSLAGRERYGYTF. The chain joins TRBV28 to TRBJ1-2; D remains unclear. The germline V and J ends were trimmed by 3 bases and 5 bases, with 16 bases remaining between them. Germline V gene sequence: CDR1 MDHEN, CDR2 SYDVKM. The CDR3 extends over 15 amino acids.

V gene TRBV7-8 combines with J gene TRBJ1-2, with TRBD1 as a possible D gene (5 bases). Trimming left V 5 bases short and J 1 base short, with 14 bases between. The germline V gene has CDR1 SGHVS and CDR2 FQNEAQ. CDR3 length: 15 amino acids. This CDR3 reads CASSTGRQINYGYTF. CDR3 DNA: TGTGCCAGCAGCACAGGCAGGCAGATTAACTATGGCTACACCTTC.

J is TRBJ2-1 and V is TRBV30, with D possibly TRBD1 on 7 matching bases. V lost 0 bases to trimming and J lost 8 bases, with 14 bases between them. This CDR3 is built from 14 residues. Germline V gives CDR1 GTSNPN, CDR2 SVGIG (reference sequence). CDR3 DNA: TGTGCCTGGAGTGTGGAGGGGCAGGGGGATGAGCAGTTCTTC. Protein sequence: CAWSVEGQGDEQFF.

The J gene is TRBJ1-1, the V gene TRBV9; D is uncertain. V lost 0 bases and J lost 1, with 7 bases in between. The germline CDR1 and CDR2 sequences are SGDLS and YYNGEE. The CDR3 length is 14 residues. This CDR3 reads CASSVARGNTEAFF. CDR3 nucleotides: TGTGCCAGCAGCGTAGCACGGGGGAACACTGAAGCTTTCTTT.

V and J are TRBV12-3 or TRBV12-4 and TRBJ1-2, with a tentative D call TRBD1 (6 bases). The CDR3 loop spans 13 amino acids. The germline V and J ends were trimmed by 5 bases and 4 bases, with 11 bases remaining between them. CDR3 nucleotides: TGTGCCAGCAGTCCAGGACAGACCTATGGCTACACCTTC. Translating gives CASSPGQTYGYTF.

The chain combines TRBV30 with TRBJ2-7, with D uncertain. The CDR3 spans 13 residues. In germline, CDR1 is GTSNPN, CDR2 SVGIG (reference sequence). The V end was cut by 5 bases, the J end by 0 bases, with 11 bases between. The CDR3: CAWESTSSYEQYF. CDR3 DNA: TGTGCCTGGGAGAGTACATCCTCCTACGAGCAGTACTTC.

This clone was counted only a few times. The rearrangement joins TRBV3-1 (or the pseudogene TRBV3-2) to TRBJ2-1; 7 nucleotides align to TRBD1. V shed 4 bases, J shed 8 bases, and the junction held 8 bases outside the gene matches. Germline-derived CDR1 and CDR2 are LGHDT and YNNKEL (reference sequence). The CDR3 has 14 residues. The CDR3 DNA reads TGTGCCAGCAGCCGACAGGGAAATATCGATGAGCAGTTCTTC. This gives the protein CASSRQGNIDEQFF.

This chain joins TRBV15 and TRBJ2-7; 9 bases align to TRBD2. Trimming removed 0 bases from V and 5 bases from J; junction bases left unmatched: 8. The CDR3 has 16 residues. Germline V CDR1 and CDR2: LNHNV, YYDKDF (reference sequence). The CDR3 DNA sequence: TGTGCCACCAGCAGAGAACCTAGCGGGAAGGGTGACGAGCAGTACTTC. Translation gives CATSREPSGKGDEQYF.

This CDR3 is CASSQNGEINQPQHF. The CDR3 DNA sequence: TGTGCCAGCAGTCAAAACGGAGAAATCAATCAGCCCCAGCATTTT. The chain employs TRBV28 and TRBJ1-5; D gene uncertain. V lost 5 bases, J lost 3 bases, and 14 bases lay in between. From germline, CDR1 is MDHEN and CDR2 SYDVKM. This CDR3 has 15 residues.

This rearrangement joins TRBV18 to TRBJ2-7; D is unresolved. CDR3 size: 11 residues. Germline lookup yields CDR1 KGHSH and CDR2 LQKENI. The V and J ends lost 8 bases and 0 bases respectively, with 5 bases between them. The CDR3 spells CASPLSYEQYF. Written as DNA, the CDR3 is TGTGCCAGCCCCCTCTCCTACGAGCAGTACTTC.

The CDR3 loop reads CASSQPSGGFYEQYF. The CDR3 nucleotides are TGTGCCAGCAGTCAACCTAGCGGGGGTTTCTACGAGCAGTACTTC. This chain connects TRBV28 to TRBJ2-7; 10 bases map to TRBD2. The CDR3 extends over 15 amino acids. Germline-derived CDR1 and CDR2 are MDHEN and SYDVKM. V lost 5 bases and J lost 3; bases outside the gene matches: 7.

The V call is TRBV4-3, the J call TRBJ2-7; possibly TRBD2 for D (5 bases). Trimming took 3 bases from V and 3 from J, leaving 15 bases between them. The germline V gene has CDR1 LGHNA and CDR2 YSLEER. CDR3 length: 15 residues. The CDR3 is CASSQLRGPRYEQYF. The CDR3 region has the DNA TGCGCCAGCAGCCAGCTTAGAGGGCCTCGCTACGAGCAGTACTTC.

The rearrangement links TRBV29-1 to TRBJ1-5; TRBD1 matches at 7 bases. The CDR3 is 14 residues long. Germline V gene sequence: CDR1 SQVTM, CDR2 ANQGSEA. V dropped 6 bases and J dropped 0; count of bases not matched to a gene: 5. In DNA, the CDR3 is TGCAGCGTCCGACAGGGCCCTAGCAATCAGCCCCAGCATTTT. Its protein product is CSVRQGPSNQPQHF.

The chain uses TRBV7-9 and TRBJ1-5, with D possibly matching TRBD1 (6 bases). From germline, CDR1 is SEHNR and CDR2 FQNEAQ (reference sequence). V shed 0 bases and J shed 6 bases, with 9 bases lying between them. The CDR3 extends over 14 amino acids. Here the CDR3 DNA reads TGTGCCAGCAGCTTAGCCGGAGGGGGTCAGCCCCAGCATTTT. It codes for CASSLAGGGQPQHF. Supplemented by reference TRBV7-9 and TRBJ1-5, the full variable domain reads DTGVSQNPRHKITKRGQNVTFRCDPISEHNRLYWYRQTLGQGPEFLTYFQNEAQLEKSRLLSDRFSAERPKGSFSTLEIQRTEQGDSAMYLCASSLAGGGQPQHFGDGTRLSIL.

The chain joins TRBV7-9 to TRBJ1-1, with 7 nucleotides matching TRBD1. Germline CDR1 is SEHNR and CDR2 is FQNEAQ (reference sequence). CDR3 length equals 14 residues. V gave up 1 base and J gave up 6 bases; unmatched junction bases: 5. The CDR3 nucleotides are TGTGCCAGCAGCTTAGTAGGAGGGACAGCTGAAGCTTTCTTT. This translates into CASSLVGGTAEAFF.

This chain links TRBV30 with TRBJ1-2; TRBD1 matches 9 bases. Germline V gives CDR1 GTSNPN, CDR2 SVGIG (reference sequence). CDR3 size: 13 residues. Trimming at V came to 3 bases and at J to 8 bases, leaving 7 bases not matched to a gene. The CDR3 protein is CAWRGQGIGGYTF. The DNA of the CDR3 is TGTGCCTGGAGGGGACAGGGTATTGGCGGCTACACCTTC.

The J gene is TRBJ2-5, the V gene TRBV4-3; D is uncertain. CDR1 and CDR2 from the germline V gene are LGHNA and YSLEER. The ends were cut back, 0 bases at V and 1 base at J, with 9 bases in the middle. The CDR3 is 15 residues long. The CDR3 nucleotides read TGCGCCAGCAGCCAAGATTGGGCATCCCAAGAGACCCAGTACTTC. Protein product: CASSQDWASQETQYF.

This chain uses TRBV5-1 with TRBJ1-1; the match to TRBD1 covers 11 bases. The CDR3 consists of 14 residues. Trimming cost V 3 bases and J 5 bases; bases outside gene matches: 3. Per germline, CDR1 SGHRS and CDR2 YFSETQ. CDR3: CASSSGQGGTEAFF. The CDR3 region has the DNA TGCGCCAGCAGCTCGGGACAGGGGGGAACTGAAGCTTTCTTT.

The chain carries TRBV28 and TRBJ1-5; tentatively, D is TRBD1 (6 bases). Deletions cut 3 bases from V and 1 base from J, with 16 bases between. The CDR3 is 17 residues long. Looked up from germline, CDR1 is MDHEN and CDR2 is SYDVKM. The CDR3 is CASSFLPDRWSNQPQHF. Written as DNA, the CDR3 is TGTGCCAGCAGTTTTCTCCCCGACAGGTGGAGCAATCAGCCCCAGCATTTT.

The genes are TRBV5-5 and TRBJ2-3; 8 bases are a match to TRBD2. The CDR3 extends over 15 amino acids. V was clipped by 1 base and J by 3 bases; unmatched bases: 4. The germline CDR1 and CDR2 sequences are SGHKS and YYEKEE (reference sequence). The CDR3: CASSLLAGRTDTQYF. CDR3 coding DNA: TGTGCCAGCAGCTTGTTAGCGGGAAGGACAGATACGCAGTATTTT. Full variable domain (missing parts from reference TRBV5-5 and TRBJ2-3): DAGVTQSPTHLIKTRGQQVTLRCSPISGHKSVSWYQQVLGQGPQFIFQYYEKEERGRGNFPDRFSARQFPNYSSELNVNALLLGDSALYLCASSLLAGRTDTQYFGPGTRLTVL.

The CDR3 DNA reads as TGTGCCAGTAGTATTCTCGGGGGCACCGGGGAGCTGTTTTTT. This codes for CASSILGGTGELFF. The chain has TRBV19 and TRBJ2-2; tentative D call: TRBD2 (6 bases). CDR1 is LNHDA and CDR2 is SQIVND in the germline V gene (reference sequence). Deletions cut 3 bases from V and 4 bases from J, with 9 bases between. The CDR3 sequence is 14 residues long.

V and J are TRBV9 and TRBJ2-1, with a possible D match to TRBD1 (7 bases). CDR1 is SGDLS and CDR2 is YYNGEE in the germline V gene. The CDR3 consists of 16 residues. V lost 0 bases to trimming and J lost 6 bases, with 16 bases between them. CDR3 nucleotide sequence: TGTGCCAGCAGCGTAGCCCCAGGGGGAGGTTCCAATGAGCAGTTCTTC. It encodes CASSVAPGGGSNEQFF.